The sample holds many counts of the clone carrying this T cell receptor beta chain. This entry is derived from a study of T cells in Graves' hyperthyroidism and ophthalmopathy. Extraction of PBMCs used 10 ml of fresh peripheral blood. Amplified regions were TCR beta CDR3 sequences from RNA transcripts. Primed by the HTBI set, a first-round RT-PCR was run on the TCR CDR3. TCRdb used MiXCR to reprocess the multiplex PCR reads, holding one entry per CDR3 protein. The repertoire holds 600,000 to 750,000 distinct CDR3 sequences, with 15% to 20% as singletons. There are 17 residues in the CDR3. V lost 4 bases, J lost 3 bases, and 14 bases stayed unmatched. Germline V gene lookup returns CDR1 MDHEN and CDR2 SYDVKM.

The sequence was obtained from a man between 45 and 60 years old with Graves' hyperthyroidism. The J gene is TRBJ2-7, the V gene TRBV28, with 8 bases fitting TRBD1. The sample comprised blood. The CDR3 region is CASSSAAKTGENYEQYF. The CDR3 DNA reads TGTGCCAGCAGTTCGGCGGCAAAGACAGGGGAAAACTACGAGCAGTACTTC.